Reported below is one T cell receptor (beta chain). Germline V lookup: CDR1 MNHEY, CDR2 SMNVEV (reference sequence). The J segment lost 1 base and the V segment lost 4 bases, leaving 4 bases of the junction unmatched. This CDR3 spans 15 amino acids. This sample is part of a study of T cell changes during pregnancy in multiple sclerosis. Data came from immunoSEQ multiplex PCR; TCRdb stores just in-frame clones and leaves some out. Here the sample spans roughly 46,000 clones, almost 95% being singletons. The sequence derives from a female donor with multiple sclerosis, enrolled in a pregnancy study. The V gene is TRBV27, the J gene TRBJ1-1; 9 nucleotides match TRBD1. The sequenced sample was CD8+ T cells from peripheral blood mononuclear cells, obtained in the first trimester of pregnancy. Written as DNA, the CDR3 is TGTGCCAGCAGTTCGCGACAGGGGGGGAACACTGAAGCTTTCTTT. Amino acids: CASSSRQGGNTEAFF.